The following is a T cell receptor beta chain sequence with its context. Its specificity is not known. The entry originates in a study of cytomegalovirus exposure and HLA in healthy donors. General study findings and limits: An analysis was carried out later, and it reportedly showed fewer N-insertions in an Asian-associated ancestry cluster than the approximately 610-donor mean. Later, an analysis showed that TCR beta chains associated with HLA were more clonally expanded than others that were equally common. Near-uniform donor sequencing depth was presumed by presence/absence analyses. As a later analysis showed, several of the most significant clusters appeared to be linked to common viral pathogens.

The PCR ran on 60 Vbeta and 13 Jbeta primers. Sequenced by immunoSEQ multiplex PCR; TCRdb stores in-frame clones only, minus some. The sample has about 100,000 clones; 65% to 85% are singletons. Per germline, CDR1 MNHEY and CDR2 SVGAGI. Trimming cost V 7 bases and J 6 bases; bases outside gene matches: 8. The CDR3 consists of 15 residues. The clonotype comes from a female donor in good health and CMV-seropositive. The chain links TRBV6-5 to TRBJ2-1; TRBD2 agrees at 11 bases. The sample comprised PBMCs. CDR3 coding DNA: TGTGCCAGCACCAACTTAGCGGGAGGGATCAATGAGCAGTTCTTC. Amino acids: CASTNLAGGINEQFF.